The clone carrying this T cell receptor (beta chain) was picked up one time. Its antigen is still unknown. Germline CDR1 LNHNV, CDR2 YYDKDF (reference sequence). J was trimmed by 2 bases and V by 4 bases; bases with no gene match: 4. There are 15 residues in the CDR3. Naive CD8 cells lacked CD45RO, underwent positive selection for CCR7 and left out terminally differentiated effector memory CD45RA+ cells. Measured with immunoSEQ multiplex PCR; TCRdb has only the in-frame clones, and not every one. The sample lists millions of clones; 85% to 95% were seen once. This sample stems from a study of shared clonotypes between healthy human individuals. Study-wide results and limits: Read depth was anticipated to influence clonotype sharing among donors. The study found lower generation probabilities in non-shared clonotypes than in those shared by all four donors.

The TCR was taken from a young man in good health. Some clones in this sample may be carry-over from other donors' samples. The chain links TRBV15 to TRBJ2-7; 11 nucleotides align to TRBD2. The sequencing input was naive CD8+ T cells from PBMCs. CDR3 residues: CATSILAGAPYEQYF. The CDR3 nucleotides read TGTGCCACCAGCATACTAGCGGGAGCCCCCTACGAGCAGTACTTC.